This T cell receptor (beta chain) was recorded in a study of CD8+ T cells in alopecia areata. The overall study: Severity was scored as percentage of affected scalp area in treated patients.

Treatment here: oral pan-JAK inhibitor, 5-10 mg twice daily. Isolation of CD4+ and CD8+ T cells from PBMCs was achieved by sorting. Germline V lookup: CDR1 MNHEY, CDR2 SMNVEV (reference sequence). The CDR3 extends over 12 amino acids. Between the trimmed V and J ends, which lost 5 bases and 7 bases, there was a span of 9 bases. cDNA prepared by RNA extraction and subsequent reverse transcription served as the template for sequencing. Here immunoSEQ multiplex PCR was the method, and the copy in TCRdb shows in-frame clones only, minus some. The sample holds roughly 92,000 clones; over 70% are singletons and the top ten take 15% to 20%. Study-level findings and limits: Sequence data from scalp samples additionally include resident alphabeta T cells of normal skin. Scalp clonality and expanded CD8+ clones among the top 100 showed significant decreases with tofacitinib.

As regards this clone: Antigen: not known.

The source of this sequence is a human donor with alopecia areata. V and J are TRBV27 and TRBJ2-1; D not resolved. The material was CD8+ T cells sorted from blood, obtained at week 44, from a patient treated with tofacitinib. CDR3 in DNA: TGTGCCAGCAGTCTGTCTAGGAATGAGCAGTTCTTC. This translates into CASSLSRNEQFF.